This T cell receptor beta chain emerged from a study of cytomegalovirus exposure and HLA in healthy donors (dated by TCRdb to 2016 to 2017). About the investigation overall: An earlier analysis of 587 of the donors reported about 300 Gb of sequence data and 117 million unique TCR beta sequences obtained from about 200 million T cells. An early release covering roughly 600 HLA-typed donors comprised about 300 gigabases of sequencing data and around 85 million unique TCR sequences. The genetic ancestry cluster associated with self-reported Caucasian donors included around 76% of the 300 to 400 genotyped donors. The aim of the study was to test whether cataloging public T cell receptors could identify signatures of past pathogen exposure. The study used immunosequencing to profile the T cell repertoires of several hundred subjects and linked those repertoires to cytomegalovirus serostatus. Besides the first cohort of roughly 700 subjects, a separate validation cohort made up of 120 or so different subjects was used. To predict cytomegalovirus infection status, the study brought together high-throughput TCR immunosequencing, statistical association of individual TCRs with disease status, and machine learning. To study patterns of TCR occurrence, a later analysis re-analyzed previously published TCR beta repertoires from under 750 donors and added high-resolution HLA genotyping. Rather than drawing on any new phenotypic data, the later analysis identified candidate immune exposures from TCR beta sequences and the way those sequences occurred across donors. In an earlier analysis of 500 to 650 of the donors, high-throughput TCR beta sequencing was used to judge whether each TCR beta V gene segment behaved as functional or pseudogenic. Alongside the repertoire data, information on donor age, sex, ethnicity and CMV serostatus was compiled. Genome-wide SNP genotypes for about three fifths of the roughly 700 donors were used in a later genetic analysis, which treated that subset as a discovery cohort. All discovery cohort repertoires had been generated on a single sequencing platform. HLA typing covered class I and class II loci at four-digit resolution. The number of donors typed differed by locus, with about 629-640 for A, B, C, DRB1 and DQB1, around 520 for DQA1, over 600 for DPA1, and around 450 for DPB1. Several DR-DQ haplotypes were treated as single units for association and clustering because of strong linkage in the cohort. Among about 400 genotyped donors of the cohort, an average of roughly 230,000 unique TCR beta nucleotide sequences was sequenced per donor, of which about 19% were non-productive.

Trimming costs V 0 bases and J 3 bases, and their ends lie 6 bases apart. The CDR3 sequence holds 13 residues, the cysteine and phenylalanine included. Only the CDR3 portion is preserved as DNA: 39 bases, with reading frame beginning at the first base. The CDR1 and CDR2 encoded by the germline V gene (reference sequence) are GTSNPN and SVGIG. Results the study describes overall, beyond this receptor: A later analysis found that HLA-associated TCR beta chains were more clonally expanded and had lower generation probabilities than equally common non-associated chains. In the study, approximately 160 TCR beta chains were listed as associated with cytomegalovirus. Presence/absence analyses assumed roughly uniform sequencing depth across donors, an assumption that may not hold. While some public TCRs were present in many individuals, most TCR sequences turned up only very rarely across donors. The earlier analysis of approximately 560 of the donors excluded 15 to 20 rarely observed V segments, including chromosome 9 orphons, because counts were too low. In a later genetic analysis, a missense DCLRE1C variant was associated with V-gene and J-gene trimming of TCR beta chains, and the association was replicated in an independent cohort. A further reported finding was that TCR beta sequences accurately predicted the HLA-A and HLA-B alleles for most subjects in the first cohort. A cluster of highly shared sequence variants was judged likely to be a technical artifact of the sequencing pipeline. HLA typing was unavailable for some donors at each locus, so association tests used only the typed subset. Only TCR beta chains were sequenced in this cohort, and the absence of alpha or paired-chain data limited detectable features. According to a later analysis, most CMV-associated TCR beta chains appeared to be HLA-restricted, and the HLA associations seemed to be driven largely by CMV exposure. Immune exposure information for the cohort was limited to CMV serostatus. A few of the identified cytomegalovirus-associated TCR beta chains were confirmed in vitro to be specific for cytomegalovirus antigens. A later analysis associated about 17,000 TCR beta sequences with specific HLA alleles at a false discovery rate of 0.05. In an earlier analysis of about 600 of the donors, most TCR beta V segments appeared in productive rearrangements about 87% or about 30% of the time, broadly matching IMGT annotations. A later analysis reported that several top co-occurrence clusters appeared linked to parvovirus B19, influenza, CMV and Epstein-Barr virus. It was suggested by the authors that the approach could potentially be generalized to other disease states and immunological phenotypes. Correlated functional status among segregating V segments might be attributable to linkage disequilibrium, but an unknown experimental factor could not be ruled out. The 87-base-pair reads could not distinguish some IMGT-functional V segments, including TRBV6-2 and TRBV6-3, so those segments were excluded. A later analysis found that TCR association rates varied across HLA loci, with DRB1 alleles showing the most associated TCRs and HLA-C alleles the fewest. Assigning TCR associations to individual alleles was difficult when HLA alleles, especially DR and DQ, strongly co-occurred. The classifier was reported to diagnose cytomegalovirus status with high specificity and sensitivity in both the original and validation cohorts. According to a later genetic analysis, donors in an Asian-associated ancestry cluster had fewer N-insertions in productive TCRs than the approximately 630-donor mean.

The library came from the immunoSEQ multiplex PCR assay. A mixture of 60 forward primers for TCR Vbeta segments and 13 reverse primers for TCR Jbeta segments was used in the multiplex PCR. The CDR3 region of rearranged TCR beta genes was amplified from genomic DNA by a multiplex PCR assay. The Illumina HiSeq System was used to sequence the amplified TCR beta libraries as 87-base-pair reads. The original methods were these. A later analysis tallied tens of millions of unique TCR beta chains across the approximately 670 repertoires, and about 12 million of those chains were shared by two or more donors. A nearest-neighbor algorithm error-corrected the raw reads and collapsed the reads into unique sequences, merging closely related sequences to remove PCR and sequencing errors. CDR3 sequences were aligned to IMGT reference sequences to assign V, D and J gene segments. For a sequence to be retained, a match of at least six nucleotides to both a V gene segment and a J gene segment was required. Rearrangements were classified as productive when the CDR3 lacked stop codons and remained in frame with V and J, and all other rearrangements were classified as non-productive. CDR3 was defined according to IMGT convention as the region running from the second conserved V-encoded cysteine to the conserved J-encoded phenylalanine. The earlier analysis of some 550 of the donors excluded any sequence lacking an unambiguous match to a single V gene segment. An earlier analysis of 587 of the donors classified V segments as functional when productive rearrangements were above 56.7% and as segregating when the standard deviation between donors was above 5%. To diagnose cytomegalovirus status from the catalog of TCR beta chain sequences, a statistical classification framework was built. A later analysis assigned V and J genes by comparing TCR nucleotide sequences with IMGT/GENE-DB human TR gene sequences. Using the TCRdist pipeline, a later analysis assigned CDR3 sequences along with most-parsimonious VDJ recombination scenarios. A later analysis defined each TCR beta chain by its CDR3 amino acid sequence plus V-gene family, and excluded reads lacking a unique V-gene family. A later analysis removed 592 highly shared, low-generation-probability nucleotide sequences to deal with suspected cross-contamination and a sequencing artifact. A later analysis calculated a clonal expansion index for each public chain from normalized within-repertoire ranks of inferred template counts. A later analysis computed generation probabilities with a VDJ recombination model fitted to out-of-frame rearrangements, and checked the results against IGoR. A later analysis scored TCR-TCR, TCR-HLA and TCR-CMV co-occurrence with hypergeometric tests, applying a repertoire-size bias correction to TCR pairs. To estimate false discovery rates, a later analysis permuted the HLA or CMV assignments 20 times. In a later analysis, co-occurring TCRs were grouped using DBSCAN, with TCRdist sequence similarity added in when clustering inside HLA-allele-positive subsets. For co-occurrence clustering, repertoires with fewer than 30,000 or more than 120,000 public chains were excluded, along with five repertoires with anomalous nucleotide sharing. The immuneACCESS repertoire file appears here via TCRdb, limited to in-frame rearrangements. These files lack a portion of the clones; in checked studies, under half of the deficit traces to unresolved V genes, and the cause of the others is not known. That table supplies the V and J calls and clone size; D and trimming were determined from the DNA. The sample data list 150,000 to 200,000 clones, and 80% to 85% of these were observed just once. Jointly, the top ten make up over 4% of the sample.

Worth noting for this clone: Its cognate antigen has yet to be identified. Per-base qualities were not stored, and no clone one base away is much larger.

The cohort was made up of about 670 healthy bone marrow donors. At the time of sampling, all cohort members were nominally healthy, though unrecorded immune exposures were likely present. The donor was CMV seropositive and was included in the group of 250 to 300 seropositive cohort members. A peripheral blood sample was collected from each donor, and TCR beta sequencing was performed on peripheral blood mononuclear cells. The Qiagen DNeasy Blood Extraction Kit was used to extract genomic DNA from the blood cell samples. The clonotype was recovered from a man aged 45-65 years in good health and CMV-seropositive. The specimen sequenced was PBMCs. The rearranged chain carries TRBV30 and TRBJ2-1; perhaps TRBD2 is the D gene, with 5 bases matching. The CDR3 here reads CAWSVTSYNEQFF. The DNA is TGTGCCTGGAGTGTAACTAGCTACAATGAGCAGTTCTTC.